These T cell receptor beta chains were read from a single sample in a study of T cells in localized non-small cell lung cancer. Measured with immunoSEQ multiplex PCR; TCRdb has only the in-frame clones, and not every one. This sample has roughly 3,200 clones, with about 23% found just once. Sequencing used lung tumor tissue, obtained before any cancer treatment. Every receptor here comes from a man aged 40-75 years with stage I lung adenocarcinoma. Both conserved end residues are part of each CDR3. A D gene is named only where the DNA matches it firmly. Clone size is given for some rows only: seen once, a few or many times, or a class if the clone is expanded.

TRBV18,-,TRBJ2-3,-,TGTGCCAGCTCACCAAAGACAGATCGAGATACGCAGTATTTT,CASSPKTDRDTQYF
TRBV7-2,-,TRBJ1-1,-,TGTGCCAGCAAGTCAACAGCGAACACTGAAGCTTTCTTT,CASKSTANTEAFF
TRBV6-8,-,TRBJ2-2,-,TGTGCCAGCAGTTACTCGGACTATCCCACCGGGGAGCTGTTTTTT,CASSYSDYPTGELFF
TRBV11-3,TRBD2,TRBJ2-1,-,TGTGCCAGCAGGTCTAGCGGGAGCCCCTACAATGAGCAGTTCTTC,CASRSSGSPYNEQFF
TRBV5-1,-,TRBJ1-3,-,TGCGCCAGCAGCTTGGGACCGCAGGGAACTGCTGGAAACACCATATATTTT,CASSLGPQGTAGNTIYF
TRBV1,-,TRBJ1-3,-,TGCGCCAGCAGCCAAGATTATGCACCCACGGCCACCATATATTTT,CASSQDYAPTATIYF
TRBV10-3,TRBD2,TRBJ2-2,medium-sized,TGTGCCATCAGTGAGTCGTTAGCGGGGGGGAACACCGGGGAGCTGTTTTTT,CAISESLAGGNTGELFF
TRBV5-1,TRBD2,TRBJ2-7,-,TGCGCCAGCAGCATACTAGCGGGGGGGTCGTACGAGCAGTACTTC,CASSILAGGSYEQYF
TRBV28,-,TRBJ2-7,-,TGTGCCAGCAGTTTTCGGGTTTTTTTTTGTTACGAGCAGTACTTC,CASSFRVFFCYEQYF
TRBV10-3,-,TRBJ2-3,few,TGTGCCATCAGTGAGGCAGGGATACGTACGGATACGCAGTATTTT,CAISEAGIRTDTQYF
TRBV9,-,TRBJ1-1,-,TGTGCCAGCAGCGCCTCAGTCCCACCCGAAGCTTTCTTT,CASSASVPPEAFF
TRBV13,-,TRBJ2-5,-,TGTGCCAGCAGCTTAGGCAGAATGGAGACCCAGTACTTC,CASSLGRMETQYF
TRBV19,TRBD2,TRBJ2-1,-,TGTGCCAGTAGGGGGGGGATTGGATTCAATGAGCAGTTCTTC,CASRGGIGFNEQFF
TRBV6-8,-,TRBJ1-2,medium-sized,TGTGCCAGCAGTTTTGGGGCCTTCTATGGCTACACCTTC,CASSFGAFYGYTF
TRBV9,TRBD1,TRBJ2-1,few,TGTGCCAGCAGACAACAGGGGTCCTCCTACAATGAGCAGTTCTTC,CASRQQGSSYNEQFF
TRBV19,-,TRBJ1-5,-,TGTGCCAGTAGTATAGCTCCTCAGCCCAATCAGCCCCAGCATTTT,CASSIAPQPNQPQHF
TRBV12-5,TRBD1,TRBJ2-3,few,TGTGCCAGCGGAAGGGGGCGGACAGATACGCAGTATTTT,CASGRGRTDTQYF
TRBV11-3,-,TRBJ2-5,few,TGTGCCAGCAGCTTAGTTGGACTAAAAGAGACCCAGTACTTC,CASSLVGLKETQYF
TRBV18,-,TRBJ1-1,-,TGTGCCAGCTCACCGGCTAGGGACACTGAAGCTTTCTTT,CASSPARDTEAFF
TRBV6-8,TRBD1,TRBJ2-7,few,TGTGCCAGCAGTTACGGATGGACAGGTGGCCACGAGCAGTACTTC,CASSYGWTGGHEQYF
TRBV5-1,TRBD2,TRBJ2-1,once,TGCGCCAGCAGTCGCCTAGGGGCGGGGGGGCCCAATGAGCAGTTCTTC,CASSRLGAGGPNEQFF
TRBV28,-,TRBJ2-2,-,TGTGCCAGCAGGGGGGAAGTGAACACCGGGGAGCTGTTTTTT,CASRGEVNTGELFF
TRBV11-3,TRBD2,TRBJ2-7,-,TGTGCCAGCAGCTTTTGGACTAGCAAGAACGAGCAGTACTTC,CASSFWTSKNEQYF
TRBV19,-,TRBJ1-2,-,TGTGCCAGTAGTATAGGCCTAATTTCCCGTGATGGCTACACCTTC,CASSIGLISRDGYTF
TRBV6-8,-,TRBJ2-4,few,TGTGCCAGCAGTGAGACATACGCGGACATTCAGTACTTC,CASSETYADIQYF
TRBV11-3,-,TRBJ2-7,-,TGTGCCAGCAGCTTAGGAGCGGGCAGGGGCGCCATTATGACCTACGAGCAGTACTTC,CASSLGAGRGAIMTYEQYF
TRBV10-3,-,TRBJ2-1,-,TGTGCCATCAGTGAGAGGGACTCACCTACGAATGAGCAGTTCTTC,CAISERDSPTNEQFF
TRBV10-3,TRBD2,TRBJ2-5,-,TGTGCCATCAGTGAGGCGGGACTAGCGGGAGTGCGCGGGCGAGAGACCCAGTACTTC,CAISEAGLAGVRGRETQYF
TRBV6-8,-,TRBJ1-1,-,TGTGCCAGCAGGAGTTCGGGGGGATACACTGAAGCTTTCTTT,CASRSSGGYTEAFF
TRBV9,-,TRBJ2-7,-,TGTGCCAGCAGCGTAGGTACGGGGGTCAGGGACGAGCAGTACTTC,CASSVGTGVRDEQYF
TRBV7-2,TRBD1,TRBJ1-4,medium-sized,TGTGCCAGCACCGACAGGGTCGATGAAAAACTGTTTTTT,CASTDRVDEKLFF
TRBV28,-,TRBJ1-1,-,TGTGCCAGCAGTTTGGCAGGGGTTTGGATAGCTTTCTTT,CASSLAGVWIAFF
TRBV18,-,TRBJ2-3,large,TGTGCCAGCTCTCTGCTGGGGGCTGGGGCAGATACGCAGTATTTT,CASSLLGAGADTQYF
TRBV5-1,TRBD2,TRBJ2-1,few,TGCGCCAGCAGCTTGGGGACTAGCGGGAGTACCAATGAGCAGTTCTTC,CASSLGTSGSTNEQFF
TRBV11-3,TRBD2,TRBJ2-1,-,TGTGCCAGCAGCTCTTACACTAGCGGGGATCCGGGAGAGCAGTTCTTC,CASSSYTSGDPGEQFF
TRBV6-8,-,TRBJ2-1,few,TGTGCCAGCAGTTACCACCAGTACAATGAGCAGTTCTTC,CASSYHQYNEQFF
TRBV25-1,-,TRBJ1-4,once,TGTGCCAGCAGTGCGTTGACAGCCCCTAATGAAAAACTGTTTTTT,CASSALTAPNEKLFF
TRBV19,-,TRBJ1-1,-,TGTGCCAGTAGTCAGGGGATTAATACTCTAACTGAAGCTTTCTTT,CASSQGINTLTEAFF
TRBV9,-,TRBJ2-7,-,TGTGCCAGCAGCGTAGGACACTCCTACGAGCAGTACTTC,CASSVGHSYEQYF
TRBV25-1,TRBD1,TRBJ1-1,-,TGTGCCAGCAGTGAGGCCGGGACAGGGAGGAAAGCTTTCTTT,CASSEAGTGRKAFF
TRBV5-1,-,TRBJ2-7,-,TGCGCCAGCAGCTTCGTCACAGGGCTTAATGGCGAGCAGTACTTC,CASSFVTGLNGEQYF
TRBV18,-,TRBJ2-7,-,TGTGCCAGCTCATGGGCGCGGGGTCCCTACGAGCAGTACTTC,CASSWARGPYEQYF
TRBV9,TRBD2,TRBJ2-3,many,TGTGCCAGCAGCGGCTTTAGCGGGGGGGCATCAGATACGCAGTATTTT,CASSGFSGGASDTQYF
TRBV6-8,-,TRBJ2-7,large,TGTGCCAGCCTACAGGGCCGTGAGGGAGAGCAGTACTTC,CASLQGREGEQYF
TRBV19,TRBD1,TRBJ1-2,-,TGTGCCAGTAGTGGGGAAGACAGGGCGTCTCTCCGCTTC,CASSGEDRASLRF
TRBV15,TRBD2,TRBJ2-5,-,TGTGCCACCAGCAGGGGCCTCGGGACTAGCGAGGCGGAGACCCAGTACTTC,CATSRGLGTSEAETQYF
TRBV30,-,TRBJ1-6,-,TGTGCCTGGAGCGAAAGGACAGAAAATTCACCCCTCCACTTT,CAWSERTENSPLHF
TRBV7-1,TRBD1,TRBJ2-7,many,TGTGCCAGCAGCCCGACAGGGGGCCGAGAGCAGTACTTC,CASSPTGGREQYF
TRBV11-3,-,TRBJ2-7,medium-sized,TGTGCCAGCAGCTTAGGCCCCTCGGCCTACGAGCAGTACTTC,CASSLGPSAYEQYF
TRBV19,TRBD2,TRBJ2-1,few,TGTGCCACCGGACTAGCCGATGAGCAGTTCTTC,CATGLADEQFF
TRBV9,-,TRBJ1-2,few,TGTGCCAGCAGGGGGAGAGCTAACTATGGCTACACCTTC,CASRGRANYGYTF
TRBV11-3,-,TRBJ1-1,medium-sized,TGTGCCAGCAGCTTATTCGTCAGAGGGTATGAAACTGAAGCTTTCTTT,CASSLFVRGYETEAFF
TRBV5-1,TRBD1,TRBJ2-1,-,TGCGCCAGCAGCCCGGGACAGGCAAATCGGGAGCAGTTCTTC,CASSPGQANREQFF
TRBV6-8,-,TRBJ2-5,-,TGTGCCAGCAGATCCACAGCGAAAGAGACCCAGTACTTC,CASRSTAKETQYF
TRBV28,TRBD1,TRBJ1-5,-,TGTGCCAGCAGTTTCCCGGACAGGAATCAGCCCCAGCATTTT,CASSFPDRNQPQHF